Detailed here is one T cell receptor beta chain. The data derive from a study of chemoradiotherapy in HPV16-positive cancers. Trimming took off 6 bases at V and 7 bases at J, with 13 bases between the two ends. CDR1 and CDR2 from the germline V gene are SGHVS and FQNEAQ. This CDR3 has 13 amino acids. This table comes from immunoSEQ multiplex PCR, and its TCRdb copy is limited to in-frame clones, with some not included. The repertoire has 30,000 to 50,000 clones, 76% of them found once; the top ten carry under 5.5%. The TCR comes from a human donor with HPV-associated anogenital cancer. The sequenced sample was blood, obtained from a patient who underwent chemoradiotherapy. V is TRBV7-8 and J is TRBJ1-5; no definite D call. The CDR3 here is CASRAVLGQPQHF. The CDR3 coding sequence is TGTGCCAGCAGGGCGGTCCTTGGCCAGCCCCAGCATTTT.